What follows is one T cell receptor beta chain and its context. The sample is drawn from a study of PD-L1 blockade in urothelial cancer. About the research overall: About 90% of the 29 patients were men with bladder-origin urothelial cancer.

This CDR3 is 19 amino acids long. Germline V gives CDR1 MGHRA, CDR2 YSYEKL. TCRdb keeps only in-frame clones here, not all; method: immunoSEQ multiplex PCR. The repertoire holds 35,000 to 55,000 clones, with about 80% as singletons. The V call is TRBV4-1, the J call TRBJ2-5, with 10 bases identical to TRBD1. The J call may not be correct, given that the DNA end is closer to TRBJ2-7. The receptor comes from a man between 65 and 85 years old with urothelial cancer. Sequencing used PBMCs, obtained around atezolizumab (anti-PD-L1) treatment. The CDR3: CASSHPPTGGWRSSYEQYF. The CDR3 bases are TGCGCCAGCAGCCATCCTCCGACAGGGGGCTGGAGGAGCTCCTACGAGCAGTACTTC.